Below are 25 T cell receptor beta chains sequenced from a single sample in a study of cytomegalovirus exposure and HLA in healthy donors. PCR involved 60 Vbeta and 13 Jbeta primers. Clones were read by immunoSEQ multiplex PCR, and TCRdb kept only the in-frame ones, dropping some. The repertoire holds 150,000 to 200,000 clones, with 75% to 80% as singletons. The sequenced material came from PBMCs. The source of these receptors is a female donor in good health and CMV-seronegative.

The chain recombines TRBV18 with TRBJ2-7; D uncertain. Germline V gene sequence: CDR1 KGHSH, CDR2 LQKENI. Trimming removed 1 base from V and 1 base from J, with 5 bases in between. CDR3 length equals 13 residues. DNA for the CDR3: TGTGCCAGCTCACCACTCAGTTCCTACGAGCAGTACTTC. As protein: CASSPLSSYEQYF.

The chain joins TRBV5-1 to TRBJ2-2; TRBD2 aligns across 7 bases. The CDR3 totals 17 residues. V trimming: 0 bases; J trimming: 5 bases; junction bases outside the gene matches: 10. Germline V gene data show CDR1 as SGHRS and CDR2 as YFSETQ. The CDR3 spells CASSLGRSGVRTGELFF. The CDR3 bases are TGCGCCAGCAGCTTGGGACGGAGCGGGGTTAGAACCGGGGAGCTGTTTTTT.

V is TRBV15 and J is TRBJ1-5, with a tentative D call TRBD1 (6 bases). Trimming shortened V by 4 bases and J by 4 bases, and 14 bases separated the two germline ends. The germline V gene has CDR1 LNHNV and CDR2 YYDKDF (reference sequence). The CDR3 is 15 residues long. The DNA of the CDR3 is TGTGCCACCAGCAAATACCCAGGGGTAAATCAGCCCCAGCATTTT. Translated: CATSKYPGVNQPQHF. Together with reference TRBV15 and TRBJ1-5, the CDR3 gives the full variable domain: DAMVIQNPRYQVTQFGKPVTLSCSQTLNHNVMYWYQQKSSQAPKLLFHYYDKDFNNEADTPDNFQSRRPNTSFCFLDIRSPGLGDTAMYLCATSKYPGVNQPQHFGDGTRLSIL.

J is TRBJ2-3 and V is TRBV7-9, with D possibly matching TRBD1 (6 bases). CDR1 and CDR2 from the germline V gene are SEHNR and FQNEAQ (reference sequence). The CDR3 has 15 amino acids. The V gene lost 4 bases and the J gene lost 5 bases, with 16 bases spanning the gap. CDR3 in amino acids: CASSSSGGFIDTQYF. The CDR3 DNA reads as TGTGCCAGCAGCTCCAGTGGGGGCTTCATAGATACGCAGTATTTT.

A few counts support this clone. The V call is TRBV19, the J call TRBJ2-3, with TRBD2 matching over 13 bases. This CDR3 is built from 18 residues. V gave up 10 bases and J gave up 1 base; unmatched junction bases: 14. Germline V gene lookup returns CDR1 LNHDA and CDR2 SQIVND (reference sequence). The CDR3 nucleotides read TGTGCCACTTCGCCTCCGGGACTAGCGGGGCTGGGCACAGATACGCAGTATTTT. Translated: CATSPPGLAGLGTDTQYF.

The chain joins TRBV11-2 to TRBJ2-3, with 8 bases identical to TRBD2. This CDR3 comprises 15 residues. The trim removed 1 base at V and 5 bases at J, leaving 5 bases unmatched. In germline, CDR1 is SGHAT, CDR2 FQNNGV. Here the CDR3 DNA reads TGTGCCAGCAGCTTAGCCGGGAGGGCCCAAGATACGCAGTATTTT. Its translation: CASSLAGRAQDTQYF.

The CDR3 region is CASRDRGLGTGELFF. CDR3 DNA sequence: TGTGCCAGCAGGGACAGGGGGCTTGGCACCGGGGAGCTGTTTTTT. V usage is TRBV2 and J usage is TRBJ2-2, with TRBD1 matching over 11 bases. The V and J ends lost 6 bases and 4 bases, in that order; junction bases with no gene match: 4. The germline V gene encodes CDR1 SNHLY and CDR2 FYNNEI. The CDR3 has 15 amino acids. Filled out from reference TRBV2 and TRBJ2-2, the complete variable domain reads EPEVTQTPSHQVTQMGQEVILRCVPISNHLYFYWYRQILGQKVEFLVSFYNNEISEKSEIFDDQFSVERPDGSNFTLKIRSTKLEDSAMYFCASRDRGLGTGELFFGEGSRLTVL.

The J gene is TRBJ2-3, the V gene TRBV7-2; TRBD1 agrees at 7 bases. Trimming cost V 4 bases and J 3 bases; bases outside gene matches: 4. CDR3 length: 14 residues. The germline CDR1 and CDR2 sequences are SGHTA and FQGNSA. CDR3 coding DNA: TGTGCCAGCAGCTCACAGGGGCAGACAGATACGCAGTATTTT. Translating it yields CASSSQGQTDTQYF.

In nucleotides, the CDR3 is TGTGCCAGCAGCTTGGTCGGGTTTGGGGGCAGCGAGCAGTACTTC. Its protein product is CASSLVGFGGSEQYF. V and J are TRBV5-5 and TRBJ2-7; weak D call: TRBD1 (6 bases). The V gene lost 0 bases and the J gene lost 6 bases, with 16 bases spanning the gap. This CDR3 has 15 amino acids. Germline lookup yields CDR1 SGHKS and CDR2 YYEKEE (reference sequence).

This clone was recorded only once. This chain links TRBV2 with TRBJ2-5; TRBD1 matches 11 bases. Judging by the DNA end, TRBJ2-7 fits better; the J call may be wrong. Germline-derived CDR1 and CDR2 are SNHLY and FYNNEI. The CDR3 totals 14 residues. Here the CDR3 reads CASSQRTGGGEQYF. CDR3 sequence (DNA): TGTGCCAGCAGCCAGAGGACAGGGGGCGGCGAGCAGTACTTC.

There are a few counts of this clone. The genes are TRBV28 and TRBJ1-4; D remains unclear. Trimming took off 4 bases at V and 4 bases at J, with 10 bases between the two ends. The CDR3 extends over 14 amino acids. CDR1 is MDHEN, CDR2 SYDVKM, per germline. The DNA of the CDR3 is TGTGCCAGCAGTTGGGGAGCTGATAATGAAAAACTGTTTTTT. This encodes CASSWGADNEKLFF.

This chain links TRBV6-4 with TRBJ2-3; TRBD1 is a possible D gene (6 bases). The CDR3 runs to 15 residues. Trimming took 5 bases from V and 4 from J, leaving 16 bases between them. Germline values: CDR1 MRHNA, CDR2 SNTAGT. In nucleotides, the CDR3 is TGTGCCAGCAGTCAATTCCAGGGGATGGCAGATACGCAGTATTTT. Its protein product is CASSQFQGMADTQYF.

This rearrangement joins TRBV28 to TRBJ2-2; 8 bases agree with TRBD1. V gave up 7 bases and J gave up 4 bases; unmatched junction bases: 5. The germline CDR1 and CDR2 sequences are MDHEN and SYDVKM. The CDR3 loop spans 14 amino acids. CDR3 protein: CASTRTGSTGELFF. The CDR3 coding sequence is TGTGCCAGCACCAGGACAGGGAGCACCGGGGAGCTGTTTTTT.

CDR3 sequence reads: CASSLKGDWVGNEQFF. CDR3 in DNA: TGTGCCAGCAGCTTAAAGGGAGACTGGGTGGGCAATGAGCAGTTCTTC. The J gene is TRBJ2-1, the V gene TRBV11-3; a weak D match, TRBD2 (5 bases). The germline gives CDR1 SGHNT, CDR2 YENEEA. This CDR3 comprises 16 residues. The germline V and J ends were trimmed by 2 bases and 6 bases, with 17 bases remaining between them.

This clone occurred once. This rearrangement joins TRBV30 to TRBJ1-2; 10 positions match TRBD1. J was trimmed by 4 bases and V by 1 base; bases with no gene match: 3. Germline V CDR1 and CDR2: GTSNPN, SVGIG (reference sequence). The CDR3 contains 14 residues. CDR3 sequence: CAWSGRDRGYGYTF. The CDR3 DNA is TGTGCCTGGAGTGGAAGGGACAGGGGCTATGGCTACACCTTC.

The rearrangement joins TRBV19 to TRBJ1-1; TRBD1 aligns across 7 bases. With V trimmed by 5 bases and J by 0 bases, 9 bases remained unmatched. This CDR3 region has 16 residues. The V gene's germline CDR1 is LNHDA and CDR2 SQIVND (reference sequence). In nucleotides, the CDR3 is TGTGCCAGTAGTCCCTTGACAGGGACCATGAACACTGAAGCTTTCTTT. Amino acid sequence: CASSPLTGTMNTEAFF.

The chain carries TRBV13 and TRBJ2-2; D is possibly TRBD1 (5 bases). The germline V gene has CDR1 PRHDT and CDR2 FYEKMQ (reference sequence). This CDR3 region has 14 residues. The V end lost 2 bases, the J end lost 4 bases, and 8 bases lay between the germline ends. The CDR3 DNA sequence: TGTGCCAGCAGCTTAAGGGGCGGCACCGGGGAGCTGTTTTTT. As protein: CASSLRGGTGELFF.

This clone was counted only a few times. CDR3 bases: TGTGCCAGCAGCGGACAGGGGAGAAACAATGAGCAGTTCTTC. This gives the protein CASSGQGRNNEQFF. V and J are TRBV21-1 and TRBJ2-1; the table assigns TRBD1, which was not confirmed against the DNA. TRBV21-1 is recorded as a pseudogene. CDR3 length equals 14 residues.

The chain couples TRBV10-3 to TRBJ2-7; 12 positions match TRBD2. The CDR3 consists of 16 residues. Germline loops: CDR1 ENHRY, CDR2 SYGVKD. V was clipped by 2 bases and J by 6 bases; unmatched bases: 8. The CDR3 nucleotides are TGTGCCATCAGTGAGGGACTAGCGGGACCTGCGGGCGAGCAGTACTTC. Translated: CAISEGLAGPAGEQYF.

This rearrangement joins TRBV5-1 to TRBJ1-1; 7 positions match TRBD1. The V gene's germline CDR1 is SGHRS and CDR2 YFSETQ. V shed 4 bases and J 2 bases; nucleotides not matched to a gene: 5. The CDR3 sequence is 14 residues long. The CDR3 DNA is TGCGCCAGCAGCCGGACAGGAGAAAACACTGAAGCTTTCTTT. This translates into CASSRTGENTEAFF.

V gene TRBV29-1 combines with J gene TRBJ2-5, with D unresolved. Judging by the DNA end, TRBJ2-7 fits better; the J call may be wrong. The CDR3 consists of 12 residues. Germline CDR1 SQVTM, CDR2 ANQGSEA. CDR3 sequence: CSVCQTSYEQYF. Written as DNA, the CDR3 is TGCAGCGTGTGTCAGACATCATACGAGCAGTACTTC.

The chain links TRBV19 to TRBJ1-2, with 10 nucleotides matching TRBD1. Germline trimming cut 6 bases from V and 5 bases from J; bases unmatched to any gene: 9. The CDR3 has 15 residues. Germline CDR1 is LNHDA and CDR2 is SQIVND (reference sequence). In DNA, the CDR3 is TGTGCCAGTAGGTTCGGACAGGGGGTTAATTATGGCTACACCTTC. Translation: CASRFGQGVNYGYTF.

V and J are TRBV18 and TRBJ2-7, with D possibly matching TRBD2 (5 bases). Germline lookup yields CDR1 KGHSH and CDR2 LQKENI. This CDR3 contains 14 residues. Trimming stripped 4 bases from V and 6 bases from J, with 16 bases between. The CDR3 nucleotides are TGTGCCAGCTCACTTCAAGCGGTTGGAGGCGAGCAGTACTTC. This gives the protein CASSLQAVGGEQYF.

About this clone itself: One end of the junction does not line up with germline, which may come from a read error. At the DNA level, this CDR3 is encoded by other sequences in the same sample as well. The chain couples TRBV2 to TRBJ2-7; 7 bases match TRBD2. The CDR3 runs 14 residues. Per germline, CDR1 SNHLY and CDR2 FYNNEI. The CDR3 DNA sequence: TGCGCCAGCAAGCCGGGACTAACCTTCTACGAGCAGTACTTC. Translated, it gives CASKPGLTFYEQYF.

The V and J genes are TRBV28 and TRBJ2-7, with 9 bases fitting TRBD2. The V and J ends lost 6 bases and 1 base, in that order; junction bases with no gene match: 7. This CDR3 is built from 15 residues. Germline values: CDR1 MDHEN, CDR2 SYDVKM. As DNA, the CDR3 is TGTGCCAGCAGATTAACTAGCGGGCCTTCCTACGAGCAGTACTTC. Translating it yields CASRLTSGPSYEQYF.